The sequence of this TCR beta chain was determined in a study of T cells in localized non-small cell lung cancer. Study-wide results and caveats: Only one tumor region was sequenced, so heterogeneity remains possible. Among the tissues sampled, uninvolved adjacent lung had the highest T cell clonality, above tumor.

The CDR3 spans 13 residues. Trimming cost V 1 base and J 7 bases, with 10 bases left between them. Germline V CDR1 and CDR2: SEHNR, FQNEAQ (reference sequence). Generated by immunoSEQ multiplex PCR, the TCRdb table keeps only in-frame clones and is missing some. Of fewer than 90,000 clones in the sample, almost 85% were seen once. There are a few counts of this clone. The antigen is undetermined. The TCR comes from a man aged 40 to 69 with stage I lung adenocarcinoma. V gene TRBV7-9 combines with J gene TRBJ1-2; D remains unclear. Material: peripheral blood, obtained before any cancer treatment. Here the CDR3 DNA reads TGTGCCAGCAGCTTAGTACAAGACATTGGCTACACCTTC. It yields the protein CASSLVQDIGYTF.